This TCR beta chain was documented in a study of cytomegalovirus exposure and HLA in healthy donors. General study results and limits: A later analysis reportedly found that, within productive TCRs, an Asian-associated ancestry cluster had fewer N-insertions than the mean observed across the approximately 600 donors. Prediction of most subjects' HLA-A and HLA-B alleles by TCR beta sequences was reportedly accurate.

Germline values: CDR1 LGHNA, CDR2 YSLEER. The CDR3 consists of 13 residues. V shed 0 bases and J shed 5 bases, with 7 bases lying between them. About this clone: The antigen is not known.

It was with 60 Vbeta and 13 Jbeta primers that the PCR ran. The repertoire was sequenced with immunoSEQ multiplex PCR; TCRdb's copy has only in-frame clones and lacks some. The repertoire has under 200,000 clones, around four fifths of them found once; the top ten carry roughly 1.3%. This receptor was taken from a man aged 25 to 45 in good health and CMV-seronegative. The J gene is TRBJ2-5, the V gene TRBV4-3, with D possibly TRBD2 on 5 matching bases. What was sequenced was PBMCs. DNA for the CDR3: TGCGCCAGCAGCCAAGATCGGAGGGAGACCCAGTACTTC. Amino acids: CASSQDRRETQYF.